Listed below are T cell receptor beta chains from one sample, sequenced in a study of blood T cell repertoires in COVID-19. Sequenced by immunoSEQ multiplex PCR; TCRdb stores in-frame clones only, minus some. The table includes 150,000 to 200,000 clones, approximately 80% detected once. The sample consisted of peripheral blood. These receptors originate from a woman aged 80 or over with acute or convalescent COVID-19. The CDR3 runs from the conserved cysteine through the conserved F or W. Each record gives: D gene, clone size, V gene, J gene, CDR3 DNA, CDR3 protein. A D gene is named only where the DNA matches it firmly. Not every row has a clone size; where given, it reads once, few, many or a size class.

d_gene: .; abundance: .; v_gene: TRBV19; j_gene: TRBJ1-1; CDR3nt: TGTGCCAGTAATCAGGCAGGGATCACTGAAGCTTTCTTT; CDR3aa: CASNQAGITEAFF
d_gene: .; abundance: .; v_gene: TRBV7-8; j_gene: TRBJ1-4; CDR3nt: TGTGCCAGCAGCTTAGGGCGGGTTGGGAATGAAAAACTGTTTTTT; CDR3aa: CASSLGRVGNEKLFF
d_gene: .; abundance: .; v_gene: TRBV30; j_gene: TRBJ1-1; CDR3nt: TGTGCCTGGAGGGTGAACAAAAAGACTGAAGCTTTCTTT; CDR3aa: CAWRVNKKTEAFF
d_gene: TRBD2; abundance: .; v_gene: TRBV7-2; j_gene: TRBJ2-1; CDR3nt: TGTGCCAGCAGCTTACAGAGCGGGAGCTCCTACAATGAGCAGTTCTTC; CDR3aa: CASSLQSGSSYNEQFF
d_gene: TRBD2; abundance: .; v_gene: TRBV27; j_gene: TRBJ2-1; CDR3nt: TGTGCCAGCAGTTTATCGGACCGGACTAGCCTTGAGCAGTTCTTC; CDR3aa: CASSLSDRTSLEQFF
d_gene: TRBD2; abundance: .; v_gene: TRBV9; j_gene: TRBJ2-1; CDR3nt: TGTGCCAGCAGCGTAGGCGGGGGAAAGGATGAGCAGTTCTTC; CDR3aa: CASSVGGGKDEQFF
d_gene: TRBD1; abundance: few; v_gene: TRBV7-6; j_gene: TRBJ1-4; CDR3nt: TGTGCCAGCAGCCTCGGGACAGGAGACGAAAAACTGTTTTTT; CDR3aa: CASSLGTGDEKLFF
d_gene: TRBD2; abundance: .; v_gene: TRBV7-2; j_gene: TRBJ2-5; CDR3nt: TGTGCCAGCAGCCCCAGACTAGCGGGAGCGGTTGTCGATGAGACCCAGTACTTC; CDR3aa: CASSPRLAGAVVDETQYF
d_gene: TRBD2; abundance: .; v_gene: TRBV7-9; j_gene: TRBJ2-2; CDR3nt: TGTGCCAGCAGCCGGGGGGACGGGGAGCTGTTTTTT; CDR3aa: CASSRGDGELFF
d_gene: TRBD1; abundance: .; v_gene: TRBV29-1; j_gene: TRBJ1-1; CDR3nt: TGCAGCGTTCTTACAGGGGTCACTGAAGCTTTCTTT; CDR3aa: CSVLTGVTEAFF
d_gene: TRBD2; abundance: .; v_gene: TRBV3-1/TRBV3-2; j_gene: TRBJ2-2; CDR3nt: TGTGCCAGCAGCCAGGGACTAGCGGAGGTCACCGGGGAGCTGTTTTTT; CDR3aa: CASSQGLAEVTGELFF
d_gene: TRBD1; abundance: .; v_gene: TRBV5-1; j_gene: TRBJ1-4; CDR3nt: TGCGCCAGCAGCCAGGCCAGGGGGACGGAAAAACTGTTTTTT; CDR3aa: CASSQARGTEKLFF
d_gene: .; abundance: few; v_gene: TRBV29-1; j_gene: TRBJ2-1; CDR3nt: TGCAGCTACACCTTCAGGTACAATGAGCAGTTCTTC; CDR3aa: CSYTFRYNEQFF
d_gene: TRBD2; abundance: .; v_gene: TRBV14; j_gene: TRBJ2-7; CDR3nt: TGTGCCAGCAGCGTCGCGGGAGGGAGGTTGGGCGAGCAGTACTTC; CDR3aa: CASSVAGGRLGEQYF
d_gene: .; abundance: .; v_gene: TRBV6-5; j_gene: TRBJ1-6; CDR3nt: TGTGCCAGCTCCAGGAAAAATTCACCCCTCCACTTT; CDR3aa: CASSRKNSPLHF
d_gene: .; abundance: once; v_gene: TRBV10-3; j_gene: TRBJ2-2; CDR3nt: TGTGCCATCAGGGGGGGAAGGGGCACCGGGGAGCTGTTTTTT; CDR3aa: CAIRGGRGTGELFF
d_gene: .; abundance: .; v_gene: TRBV5-4; j_gene: TRBJ1-1; CDR3nt: TGTGCCAGCAGCTTGGAGGGTGGGGCCCGGGAAGCTTTCTTT; CDR3aa: CASSLEGGAREAFF
d_gene: TRBD1; abundance: .; v_gene: TRBV29-1; j_gene: TRBJ1-1; CDR3nt: TGCAGCGTTTGGGGACAGATGGGCACTGAAGCTTTCTTT; CDR3aa: CSVWGQMGTEAFF
d_gene: TRBD1; abundance: .; v_gene: TRBV7-2; j_gene: TRBJ2-5; CDR3nt: TGTGCCAGCAGCGGGGGGACAGGGCGCCAAGAGACCCAGTACTTC; CDR3aa: CASSGGTGRQETQYF
d_gene: .; abundance: .; v_gene: TRBV28; j_gene: TRBJ1-3; CDR3nt: TGTGCCAGCAGTCCACAGGATGAACTAAACTCTGGAAACACCATATATTTT; CDR3aa: CASSPQDELNSGNTIYF
d_gene: TRBD1; abundance: .; v_gene: TRBV5-1; j_gene: TRBJ1-1; CDR3nt: TGCGCCAGCAGCTCGGGACAGCCTGACACTGAAGCTTTCTTT; CDR3aa: CASSSGQPDTEAFF
d_gene: .; abundance: once; v_gene: TRBV5-1; j_gene: TRBJ2-1; CDR3nt: TGCGCCAGCAGCCTGGGCGGTCAAGGCCATGAGCAGTTCTTC; CDR3aa: CASSLGGQGHEQFF
d_gene: .; abundance: .; v_gene: TRBV4-1; j_gene: TRBJ2-2; CDR3nt: TGCGCCAGCAGCCAGTCAGGGGCAGGGTTCGCCGGGGAGCTGTTTTTT; CDR3aa: CASSQSGAGFAGELFF
d_gene: .; abundance: .; v_gene: TRBV2; j_gene: TRBJ1-1; CDR3nt: TGTGCCAGCAGTGAGGAGGAGAACACTGAAGCTTTCTTT; CDR3aa: CASSEEENTEAFF
d_gene: .; abundance: few; v_gene: TRBV29-1; j_gene: TRBJ1-1; CDR3nt: TGCAGCGTTGACCGCCGGGTGAACACTGAAGCTTTCTTT; CDR3aa: CSVDRRVNTEAFF
d_gene: .; abundance: .; v_gene: TRBV9; j_gene: TRBJ2-7; CDR3nt: TGTGCCAGCAGCCCTTCCGGACTTACGGGGTCCTACGAGCAGTACTTC; CDR3aa: CASSPSGLTGSYEQYF
d_gene: .; abundance: .; v_gene: TRBV7-9; j_gene: TRBJ1-2; CDR3nt: TGTGCCAGCAGCTTAAGGGGAAAGGACCATGGCTACACCTTC; CDR3aa: CASSLRGKDHGYTF
d_gene: .; abundance: many; v_gene: TRBV30; j_gene: TRBJ2-5; CDR3nt: TGTGCCTGGAGTTTAGTCCAGGGGGAGACCCAGTACTTC; CDR3aa: CAWSLVQGETQYF
d_gene: TRBD2; abundance: .; v_gene: TRBV7-9; j_gene: TRBJ2-5; CDR3nt: TGTGCCAGCAGCTTACTAGCGGGAGATGAAGGGGACCAAGAGACCCAGTACTTC; CDR3aa: CASSLLAGDEGDQETQYF
d_gene: TRBD1; abundance: few; v_gene: TRBV18; j_gene: TRBJ1-5; CDR3nt: TGTGCCAGCTCACCCAGGGGTGGAACAGGGGGCTATCAGCCCCAGCATTTT; CDR3aa: CASSPRGGTGGYQPQHF
d_gene: TRBD2; abundance: .; v_gene: TRBV7-2; j_gene: TRBJ2-7; CDR3nt: TGTGCCAGCAGCTTAGCGGCTAGCGGGAGTAACGGCTACGAGCAGTACTTC; CDR3aa: CASSLAASGSNGYEQYF
d_gene: .; abundance: .; v_gene: TRBV30; j_gene: TRBJ1-1; CDR3nt: TGTGCCTACGATTTCAGCACTGAAGCTTTCTTT; CDR3aa: CAYDFSTEAFF
d_gene: .; abundance: .; v_gene: TRBV6-5; j_gene: TRBJ2-1; CDR3nt: TGTGCCAGCAGTTACTCCCCGGCTCCCGGGGACAATGAGCAGTTCTTC; CDR3aa: CASSYSPAPGDNEQFF
d_gene: .; abundance: .; v_gene: TRBV2; j_gene: TRBJ1-3; CDR3nt: TGTGCCAGCAGTGAACAGATCTCTGGAAACACCATATATTTT; CDR3aa: CASSEQISGNTIYF
d_gene: TRBD2; abundance: .; v_gene: TRBV2; j_gene: TRBJ2-7; CDR3nt: TGTGCCAGCAGCCAAAAATTGGGGACTAGCTCCTACGAGCAGTACTTC; CDR3aa: CASSQKLGTSSYEQYF
d_gene: .; abundance: .; v_gene: TRBV4-1; j_gene: TRBJ2-1; CDR3nt: TGCGCCAGCAGCCCCCGGACTACAAACTATCGACCTAATGAGCAGTTCTTC; CDR3aa: CASSPRTTNYRPNEQFF
d_gene: .; abundance: .; v_gene: TRBV5-1; j_gene: TRBJ2-7; CDR3nt: TGCGCCAGCAGCCCTTCGGCGGGAAGCTCCTACGAGCAGTACTTC; CDR3aa: CASSPSAGSSYEQYF
d_gene: .; abundance: .; v_gene: TRBV6-6; j_gene: TRBJ2-7; CDR3nt: TGTGCCACCCGAGACAGGATAACCTACGAGCAGTACTTC; CDR3aa: CATRDRITYEQYF
d_gene: .; abundance: .; v_gene: TRBV18; j_gene: TRBJ2-1; CDR3nt: TGTGCCAGCTCACCACTAGATGGCTCCTACAATGAGCAGTTCTTC; CDR3aa: CASSPLDGSYNEQFF
d_gene: TRBD2; abundance: few; v_gene: TRBV5-1; j_gene: TRBJ2-3; CDR3nt: TGCGCCAGCAGCTCCCTTTTGAGCGGGAGGTCTAGCACAGATACGCAGTATTTT; CDR3aa: CASSSLLSGRSSTDTQYF
d_gene: TRBD2; abundance: once; v_gene: TRBV30; j_gene: TRBJ2-1; CDR3nt: TGTGCCTGGAGTGCAGGGAGTAGCGGGAATGAGCAGTTCTTC; CDR3aa: CAWSAGSSGNEQFF
d_gene: TRBD1; abundance: .; v_gene: TRBV9; j_gene: TRBJ2-1; CDR3nt: TGTGCCAGCAGCGCCTCCTCCAGGGGGAGTTACAATGAGCAGTTCTTC; CDR3aa: CASSASSRGSYNEQFF
d_gene: TRBD1; abundance: .; v_gene: TRBV2; j_gene: TRBJ1-5; CDR3nt: TGTGCCAGTACCTCGGACAGGAACAATCAGCCCCAGCATTTT; CDR3aa: CASTSDRNNQPQHF
d_gene: .; abundance: many; v_gene: TRBV29-1; j_gene: TRBJ1-2; CDR3nt: TGCAGCGTTTCGGAGTTCGGCTACACCTTC; CDR3aa: CSVSEFGYTF
d_gene: TRBD1; abundance: .; v_gene: TRBV11-2; j_gene: TRBJ1-4; CDR3nt: TGTGCCAGCAGCCACCGGGACAGGGGGCTAGAACTGTTTTTT; CDR3aa: CASSHRDRGLELFF
d_gene: TRBD1; abundance: .; v_gene: TRBV18; j_gene: TRBJ2-3; CDR3nt: TGTGCCAGCTCACCGCTAGGGACAGGGGGCGCAGATACGCAGTATTTT; CDR3aa: CASSPLGTGGADTQYF
d_gene: TRBD1; abundance: .; v_gene: TRBV6-6; j_gene: TRBJ1-5; CDR3nt: TGTGCCAGCAGTACCACAGGGGGCCCTCAGCCCCAGCATTTT; CDR3aa: CASSTTGGPQPQHF